Sequencing of this TCR beta chain was carried out in a study of vaccination and CD4 T cells after COVID-19. Across the study: Collection of post-vaccine samples followed dose two by a median approximately 76 days, spanning a range of 14 to 241. From HCoV-229E, HCoV-OC43, HCoV-NL63 and SARS-CoV-2, overlapping spike peptides were used to stimulate the cells. Overall study findings and caveats: The study found median SARS-CoV-2-reactive clonotypes rising from roughly 19 to 38, not significantly.

J lost 4 bases, V lost 1 base, and 4 bases had no gene match. There are 15 residues in the CDR3. Germline-derived CDR1 and CDR2 are SGHVS and FNYEAQ. The sample's treatment: roughly nine-day PBMC culture with coronavirus spike peptide pools or control peptides (ViraFEST assay). Harvesting of the unexposed donor's CD4+ T cells predated the COVID-19 pandemic (2011-2018). Peptide pool stimulation in ViraFEST expanded antigen-specific T cells, whose TCRs were then sequenced. In this sample, this clonotype turned up a few times. The antigen remains undetermined. The assay that was used to sequence DNA from cultured CD4+ T cells was the Oncomine TCR Beta short-read assay. In TCRdb, the PCR reads were re-called with MiXCR into one record per CDR3 protein. The sample holds about 6,900 distinct CDR3 sequences, roughly 23% seen once.

This receptor was identified in a human donor in good health. The chain links TRBV7-6 to TRBJ1-5; TRBD1 aligns across 7 bases. Material: CD4+ T cells from blood, cultured in vitro. The CDR3 region has the DNA TGTGCCAGCAGCTTAGGACAGGGATTGAATCAGCCCCAGCATTTT. It translates to CASSLGQGLNQPQHF.